Below, 13 T cell receptor beta chains from the same sample are listed, as sequenced in a study of T cell responses to AZD1222 COVID-19 vaccine. TCRdb's table, derived via immunoSEQ multiplex PCR, lists solely in-frame clones and lacks some. The table has about 130,000 clones, roughly 89% seen once. Sequenced here: peripheral blood, sampled on day 0 of AZD1222 vaccination. Receptor source: an adult in good health.

This sequence joins TRBV7-2 and TRBJ1-1; 7 bases are shared with TRBD1. This CDR3 has 18 amino acids. Germline values: CDR1 SGHTA, CDR2 FQGNSA. Germline trimming cut 4 bases from V and 3 bases from J; bases unmatched to any gene: 17. The CDR3 DNA reads TGTGCCAGCAGCTCTCTAGGGGGCAGGGCTTTTGTAGACACTGAAGCTTTCTTT. Protein: CASSSLGGRAFVDTEAFF.

The V call is TRBV5-6, the J call TRBJ2-4; D is possibly TRBD1 or TRBD2 (5 bases each). The CDR3 totals 16 residues. V lost 4 bases and J 1 base, leaving 15 bases between the germline ends. Germline CDR1 and CDR2: SGHDT and YYEEEE. The CDR3 nucleotides are TGTGCCAGCAGCCAGAACTTGGGGGAGGCCAAAAACATTCAGTACTTC. As protein: CASSQNLGEAKNIQYF. The full variable domain, its missing parts supplied by reference TRBV5-6 and TRBJ2-4, is DAGVTQSPTHLIKTRGQQVTLRCSPKSGHDTVSWYQQALGQGPQFIFQYYEEEERQRGNFPDRFSGHQFPNYSSELNVNALLLGDSALYLCASSQNLGEAKNIQYFGAGTRLSVL.

J is TRBJ1-5 and V is TRBV2; 8 nucleotides align to TRBD1. CDR3 length: 14 amino acids. V trimming: 6 bases; J trimming: 0 bases; junction bases outside the gene matches: 1. CDR1 and CDR2 (germline): SNHLY, FYNNEI. CDR3 bases: TGTGCCAGCAGGGGACAGGTTAGCAATCAGCCCCAGCATTTT. This gives the protein CASRGQVSNQPQHF. Full variable domain (outside the CDR3, taken from reference TRBV2 and TRBJ1-5): EPEVTQTPSHQVTQMGQEVILRCVPISNHLYFYWYRQILGQKVEFLVSFYNNEISEKSEIFDDQFSVERPDGSNFTLKIRSTKLEDSAMYFCASRGQVSNQPQHFGDGTRLSIL.

The table lists this clone with a count of one. The chain carries TRBV5-1 and TRBJ1-6; D uncertain. V was cut by 1 base and J by 9 bases, with 11 bases left in between. Germline CDR1 is SGHRS and CDR2 is YFSETQ. This CDR3 region has 14 residues. CDR3 nucleotides: TGCGCCAGCAGCTTGTTGGAGGGAGTTTCACCCCTCCACTTT. Protein: CASSLLEGVSPLHF.

The table lists this clone with a count of one. The V call is TRBV2, the J call TRBJ2-2; D unresolved. Germline assignment: CDR1 SNHLY and CDR2 FYNNEI. The V gene lost 0 bases and the J gene lost 0 bases, with 8 bases spanning the gap. This CDR3 is 16 amino acids long. CDR3 region: CASSEAPLANTGELFF. Here the CDR3 DNA reads TGTGCCAGCAGTGAAGCGCCTCTGGCGAACACCGGGGAGCTGTTTTTT.

The V call is TRBV2, the J call TRBJ1-3; unclear D gene. CDR1 is SNHLY and CDR2 is FYNNEI in the germline V gene. Trimming shortened V by 3 bases and J by 3 bases, and 3 bases separated the two germline ends. This CDR3 region has 12 residues. The CDR3 DNA reads as TGTGCCAGCAGTGACAGTGGAAACACCATATATTTT. It is translated as CASSDSGNTIYF.

DNA for the CDR3: TGTGCCAGTAGCCCGTCTTCTCGGCGGGACTCCTACGAGCAGTACTTC. This encodes CASSPSSRRDSYEQYF. V gene TRBV19 combines with J gene TRBJ2-7; TRBD2 is a possible D gene (6 bases). Germline-derived CDR1 and CDR2 are LNHDA and SQIVND (reference sequence). The CDR3 is 16 residues long. Between the trimmed V and J ends, which lost 6 bases and 0 bases, there was a span of 18 bases.

V usage is TRBV3-1 (or the pseudogene TRBV3-2) and J usage is TRBJ1-3; 7 bases are shared with TRBD1. Germline loops: CDR1 LGHDT, CDR2 YNNKEL (reference sequence). Germline trimming cut 3 bases from V and 4 bases from J; bases unmatched to any gene: 9. The CDR3 extends over 16 amino acids. The CDR3 region has the DNA TGTGCCAGCAGCCATGGCTTGGACAGGCCGGGAAACACCATATATTTT. Its translation is CASSHGLDRPGNTIYF.

This chain joins TRBV5-1 and TRBJ2-1, with 10 bases fitting TRBD2. CDR3 length: 15 residues. CDR1 is SGHRS, CDR2 YFSETQ, per germline. V was pared by 0 bases and J by 7 bases, with 4 bases of the junction left unmatched. The CDR3 here is CASSLVSSGSNEQFF. The CDR3 DNA reads TGCGCCAGCAGCTTGGTTTCTAGCGGGAGTAATGAGCAGTTCTTC.

As DNA, the CDR3 is TGCGCCAGTTCCCCGGGGGGCCCGAGTTCACCCCTCCACTTT. This encodes CASSPGGPSSPLHF. This chain joins TRBV5-1 and TRBJ1-6; maybe TRBD1 (6 bases). Germline V gene sequence: CDR1 SGHRS, CDR2 YFSETQ. V was cut by 8 bases and J by 9 bases, with 18 bases left in between. The CDR3 contains 14 residues.

The chain is built from TRBV5-1 and TRBJ2-1; D remains unclear. The CDR3 sequence is 14 residues long. CDR1 and CDR2 from the germline V gene are SGHRS and YFSETQ. V lost 1 base to trimming and J lost 7 bases, with 12 bases between them. The CDR3 coding sequence is TGCGCCAGCAGCTTGAATAGGGTGACGAATGAGCAGTTCTTC. Encoded protein: CASSLNRVTNEQFF. Full variable domain (rest looked up from reference TRBV5-1 and TRBJ2-1): KAGVTQTPRYLIKTRGQQVTLSCSPISGHRSVSWYQQTPGQGLQFLFEYFSETQRNKGNFPGRFSGRQFSNSRSEMNVSTLELGDSALYLCASSLNRVTNEQFFGPGTRLTVL.

The chain recombines TRBV18 with TRBJ1-1; 7 bases agree with TRBD1. In germline, CDR1 is KGHSH, CDR2 LQKENI. V shed 10 bases, J shed 0 bases, and the junction held 2 bases outside the gene matches. The CDR3 has 12 amino acids. The CDR3 spells CATGTVNTEAFF. The CDR3 coding sequence is TGTGCCACCGGGACAGTGAACACTGAAGCTTTCTTT.

V gene TRBV4-2 combines with J gene TRBJ1-2; maybe TRBD1 (5 bases). The CDR3 has 16 residues. In germline, CDR1 is LGHNA, CDR2 YNFKEQ. The V gene lost 1 base and the J gene lost 0 bases, with 12 bases spanning the gap. CDR3 DNA: TGTGCCAGCAGCCAAGGATCGGGGGACCCTAACTATGGCTACACCTTC. As protein: CASSQGSGDPNYGYTF.